These 14 T cell receptor beta chains were all obtained from the same sample, sequenced in a study of cytotoxic CD8 clonotypes in ibrutinib-treated CLL. The protocol was immunoSEQ multiplex PCR, while the TCRdb copy is restricted to in-frame clones and leaves out a portion. The profile shows approximately 50,000 clones, 60% to 80% of them singletons. Here the sequenced sample was PBMCs, taken after 12 months of ibrutinib treatment. The receptors originated from a human donor with chronic lymphocytic leukemia.

This chain connects TRBV7-8 to TRBJ2-7; D is ambiguous. Germline lookup yields CDR1 SGHVS and CDR2 FQNEAQ. The CDR3 is made up of 13 amino acids. The germline V and J ends were trimmed by 1 base and 2 bases, with 6 bases remaining between them. The CDR3 protein is CASSLELTYEQYF. For the CDR3, the DNA is TGTGCCAGCAGCTTAGAGCTGACCTACGAGCAGTACTTC.

CDR3 in amino acids: CASSLYRGSGANVLTF. CDR3 sequence (DNA): TGTGCCAGCAGTTTATATCGGGGCTCTGGGGCCAACGTCCTGACTTTC. V gene TRBV27 combines with J gene TRBJ2-6; TRBD2 might be the D (5 bases). This CDR3 has 16 amino acids. V dropped 1 base and J dropped 0 bases, with 7 bases sitting between them. The germline V gene has CDR1 MNHEY and CDR2 SMNVEV (reference sequence). Based on the CDR3 plus reference TRBV27 and TRBJ2-6, the full variable domain is EAQVTQNPRYLITVTGKKLTVTCSQNMNHEYMSWYRQDPGLGLRQIYYSMNVEVTDKGDVPEGYKVSRKEKRNFPLILESPSPNQTSLYFCASSLYRGSGANVLTFGAGSRLTVL.

The chain uses TRBV7-9 and TRBJ1-2; D is undetermined. Trimming took off 7 bases at V and 0 bases at J, with 12 bases between the two ends. The germline V gene encodes CDR1 SEHNR and CDR2 FQNEAQ (reference sequence). The CDR3 has 14 residues. The CDR3 nucleotides are TGTGCCAGCAACAAGAGAGGTCCTAACTATGGCTACACCTTC. This translates into CASNKRGPNYGYTF.

The rearrangement joins TRBV5-1 to TRBJ2-2; no definite D call. This CDR3 is built from 14 residues. Germline values: CDR1 SGHRS, CDR2 YFSETQ. With 4 bases removed from V and 3 bases from J, the gap between germline ends came to 10 bases. CDR3 in amino acids: CASSTARDTGELFF. The DNA of the CDR3 is TGCGCCAGCAGCACAGCCCGGGACACCGGGGAGCTGTTTTTT.

This rearrangement joins TRBV4-1 to TRBJ2-7; maybe TRBD1 (6 bases). Trimming removed 1 base from V and 0 bases from J, with 16 bases in between. Germline CDR1 and CDR2: MGHRA and YSYEKL. The CDR3 is 17 amino acids. The CDR3 region has the DNA TGCGCCAGCAGCCAAGCCTCAACAGGGTGGGGCTCCTACGAGCAGTACTTC. This sequence encodes CASSQASTGWGSYEQYF.

In its sample, this clone was seen once. The chain couples TRBV7-9 to TRBJ2-3, with TRBD2 matching 7 bases. J was trimmed by 0 bases and V by 5 bases; bases with no gene match: 11. The CDR3 consists of 17 residues. CDR1 SEHNR and CDR2 FQNEAQ come from the germline V gene (reference sequence). Written as DNA, the CDR3 is TGTGCCAGCAGCCGAGCGGGGTTATACACTAGCACAGATACGCAGTATTTT. This codes for CASSRAGLYTSTDTQYF.

The chain joins TRBV9 to TRBJ1-1; possible D gene TRBD1, 5 bases. Germline loops: CDR1 SGDLS, CDR2 YYNGEE. This CDR3 is 16 amino acids long. Between the trimmed V and J ends, which lost 0 bases and 4 bases, there was a span of 16 bases. In DNA, the CDR3 is TGTGCCAGCAGCGTAGCTGGGGGGGGGTTGAGCACTGAAGCTTTCTTT. Translation gives CASSVAGGGLSTEAFF.

In DNA form, the CDR3 reads TGTGCCAGCAGCCAAGATCTTCTGAGGGAGCCTACCTACGAGCAGTACTTC. Encoded protein: CASSQDLLREPTYEQYF. This chain joins TRBV4-2 and TRBJ2-7; possible D gene TRBD2, 5 bases. V shed 0 bases and J shed 2 bases, with 17 bases lying between them. The CDR3 runs 17 residues. Germline CDR1 and CDR2: LGHNA and YNFKEQ.

The gene calls are TRBV5-1 and TRBJ2-5; 9 nucleotides agree with TRBD2. V dropped 2 bases and J dropped 0; count of bases not matched to a gene: 2. Per the germline V gene, CDR1 is SGHRS and CDR2 is YFSETQ. This CDR3 is 15 amino acids long. The CDR3 DNA is TGCGCCAGCAGCTTCCGGACTAGCGACCAAGAGACCCAGTACTTC. Translation: CASSFRTSDQETQYF.

The CDR3 region is CASRHGGTYEQYF. Written as DNA, the CDR3 is TGTGCCAGTCGGCATGGGGGTACCTACGAGCAGTACTTC. The chain uses TRBV2 and TRBJ2-7; tentatively, D is TRBD1 or TRBD2 (5 bases each). The V end was cut by 9 bases, the J end by 2 bases, with 14 bases between. CDR3 size: 13 residues. Germline V gene lookup returns CDR1 SNHLY and CDR2 FYNNEI.

The chain combines TRBV6-4 with TRBJ1-1, with D perhaps matching TRBD1 (6 bases). CDR3 length: 15 residues. Trimming shortened V by 8 bases and J by 0 bases, and 16 bases separated the two germline ends. Germline CDR1 is MRHNA and CDR2 is SNTAGT. The CDR3 region is CASRPSGVVNTEAFF. The CDR3 DNA is TGTGCCAGCCGCCCTTCAGGGGTGGTGAACACTGAAGCTTTCTTT.

This clone was picked up one time. The chain is built from TRBV6-5 and TRBJ2-7; 11 bases agree with TRBD2. The trim removed 5 bases at V and 7 bases at J, leaving 4 bases unmatched. CDR1 and CDR2 from the germline V gene are MNHEY and SVGAGI. CDR3 length: 13 residues. In nucleotides, the CDR3 is TGTGCCAGCAGTCCGGGACTAGCGGAGGAGCAGTACTTC. Its translation is CASSPGLAEEQYF.

This clone was counted at least ten times. Additional DNA sequences in this sample encode the identical CDR3. In nucleotides, the CDR3 is TGCGCCAGCAGCTTGGCAGGGGGCTATACTGAAGCTTTCTTT. It encodes CASSLAGGYTEAFF. The chain carries TRBV5-1 and TRBJ1-1, with 8 bases lining up with TRBD1. This CDR3 is 14 amino acids long. V dropped 0 bases and J dropped 5; count of bases not matched to a gene: 3. Germline loops: CDR1 SGHRS, CDR2 YFSETQ.

The table lists this clone with a few counts. The chain is built from TRBV9 and TRBJ2-2; TRBD1 matches 8 bases. Germline trimming cut 1 base from V and 0 bases from J; bases unmatched to any gene: 2. CDR3 length: 16 amino acids. CDR1 is SGDLS and CDR2 is YYNGEE in the germline V gene. CDR3 nucleotide sequence: TGTGCCAGCAGCGTAAGGGGACAGGCGAACACCGGGGAGCTGTTTTTT. The encoded protein is CASSVRGQANTGELFF.